This TCR beta chain appears in the sequencing data of a study of T cells in Graves' hyperthyroidism and ophthalmopathy. Overall study results and limits: Most clonotypes expanded in the thyroid (above 0.001) were also present in blood.

This clonotype was recorded at least ten times. The antigen is undetermined. Each person with ophthalmopathy scored at least 3 on the Clinical Activity Score, reached NOSPECS grade 4 or higher, and had been ill under 3 months. Exclusions: uncontrolled infection, other autoimmune disease, pregnancy, lactation. Diagnostic decisions used clinical symptoms, serum thyroxine and TRAb, thyroid ultrasound and orbital computed tomography. Amplification of TCR beta CDR3 regions was performed using RNA transcripts as template. HTBI primers were used for first-round RT-PCR of the TCR CDR3. One entry per CDR3 protein results from TCRdb running MiXCR on the multiplex PCR reads. The sample gives some 530,000 distinct CDR3 sequences, around a fifth of which show up once; approximately 49% is in the top ten. CDR1 and CDR2 (germline): MDHEN, SYDVKM. CDR3 length equals 14 residues. V trimming: 4 bases; J trimming: 4 bases; junction bases outside the gene matches: 5.

Sequencing was done on a sample of blood. The sequence came from a woman aged 65 to 85 with Graves' ophthalmopathy. The chain is built from TRBV28 and TRBJ1-1; 8 bases align to TRBD1. CDR3 coding DNA: TGTGCCAGCAGTTCAGGGGGCGCAGGCACTGAAGCTTTCTTT. Translation gives CASSSGGAGTEAFF.